The rows below give T cell receptor beta chains drawn from one sample of a study of blood T cell repertoires in COVID-19. Measured with immunoSEQ multiplex PCR; TCRdb has only the in-frame clones, and not every one. The sample contains 100,000 to 150,000 clones, around 90% of which appear only once. Sequenced material: peripheral blood. The receptors shown here come from a man aged 45-65 years with active COVID-19. Both conserved end residues are part of each CDR3. Each record gives: J gene, clone size, V gene, D gene, CDR3 DNA, CDR3 protein. A D gene is named only where the DNA matches it firmly. Size values are once, few and many counts, or a class for expanded clones, and some rows have none.

TRBJ1-4	NA	TRBV12-3/TRBV12-4	NA	TGTGCCAGCAGGGACAGAGGAGAAAAACTGTTTTTT	CASRDRGEKLFF
TRBJ2-7	few	TRBV7-6	NA	TGTGCCAGCAGTCGGGACACAGGCACCTACGAGCAGTACTTC	CASSRDTGTYEQYF
TRBJ1-1	NA	TRBV9	TRBD1	TGTGCCAGCAGCCTACAGGGGGGTGGGAACACTGAAGCTTTCTTT	CASSLQGGGNTEAFF
TRBJ2-1	NA	TRBV12-3/TRBV12-4	NA	TGTGCCAGCAGTTCCTCCTATGAGCAGTTCTTC	CASSSSYEQFF
TRBJ1-5	once	TRBV6-5	NA	TGTGCCAGCACCCAAAGCAATCAGCCCCAGCATTTT	CASTQSNQPQHF
TRBJ2-7	NA	TRBV10-3	NA	TGTGCCATCAGCCAAGACAATAGTGAGTACGAGCAGTACTTC	CAISQDNSEYEQYF
TRBJ1-3	NA	TRBV13	NA	TGTGCCAGCAGGCTACAGGGAACTGGAAACACCATATATTTT	CASRLQGTGNTIYF
TRBJ1-4	once	TRBV5-1	TRBD1	TGCGCCAGCAGCCCCGGGACAGGGAATGAAAAACTGTTTTTT	CASSPGTGNEKLFF
TRBJ1-6	NA	TRBV30	NA	TGTGCCTGGAGCGCCGGGAACCTGAATTCACCCCTCCACTTT	CAWSAGNLNSPLHF
TRBJ2-1	NA	TRBV5-4	TRBD2	TGTGCCAGCAGCTCCCTAGCGGGAGGGAATGATGAGCAGTTCTTC	CASSSLAGGNDEQFF
TRBJ2-2	NA	TRBV27	TRBD2	TGTGCCAGCAGTCCCTCAGCGGGGATACTAACCGGGGAGCTGTTTTTT	CASSPSAGILTGELFF
TRBJ1-2	NA	TRBV20-1	NA	TGCAGGAACGGTAACGACTATGGCTACACCTTC	CRNGNDYGYTF
TRBJ2-1	NA	TRBV18	NA	TGTGCCAGCTCACCCGATCGGAAACGGACTTACAATGAGCAGTTCTTC	CASSPDRKRTYNEQFF
TRBJ2-1	NA	TRBV24-1	TRBD2	TGTGCCACCTCCGGACTAGCCTCATCGGGTGAGCAGTTCTTC	CATSGLASSGEQFF
TRBJ1-2	NA	TRBV5-6	NA	TGTGCCAGCAGCAACGACGGCAGGGCTAACTATGGCTACACCTTC	CASSNDGRANYGYTF
TRBJ1-1	NA	TRBV19	NA	TGTGCCAGTAGCCTTCAGGGTCCCGAAGCTTTCTTT	CASSLQGPEAFF
TRBJ1-2	NA	TRBV12-3/TRBV12-4	TRBD1	TGTGCCAGCAGTAGGACAGGATATGGCTACACCTTC	CASSRTGYGYTF
TRBJ1-2	NA	TRBV3-1/TRBV3-2	TRBD1	TGTGCCAGCAGCCTACAGGGGTCCTACACCTTC	CASSLQGSYTF
TRBJ1-1	NA	TRBV7-8	TRBD1	TGTGCCAGCAGCCTGACAGGGGGCACTGAAGCTTTCTTT	CASSLTGGTEAFF
TRBJ1-4	few	TRBV6-5	NA	TGTGCCAGTCAGGGCCCGGGTGAGGAAAAACTGTTTTTT	CASQGPGEEKLFF
TRBJ2-3	NA	TRBV5-1	NA	TGCGCCAGCAGCTTGGTCGGGGGAACCACAGATACGCAGTATTTT	CASSLVGGTTDTQYF
TRBJ2-3	NA	TRBV18	NA	TGTGCCAGCTCACTGACACGTTCTAGCACAGATACGCAGTATTTT	CASSLTRSSTDTQYF
TRBJ1-6	NA	TRBV4-1	NA	TGCGCCAGCAGCCAATCCCCCTGGACCCGGACTCTTAATTCACCCCTCCACTTT	CASSQSPWTRTLNSPLHF
TRBJ2-1	NA	TRBV4-1	TRBD2	TGCGCCAGCAGCCAATTTGCCTCGGTAGCGGGAGGCCATGAGCAGTTCTTC	CASSQFASVAGGHEQFF
TRBJ1-2	NA	TRBV2	TRBD1	TGTGCCAGCAGTCCGGGACAGGGACTGGGTGGCTACACCTTC	CASSPGQGLGGYTF
TRBJ2-5	NA	TRBV5-1	TRBD2	TGCGCCAGCAGCTTAGGCCCCGGCGGGAGAGGAGAGACCCAGTACTTC	CASSLGPGGRGETQYF
TRBJ2-5	NA	TRBV18	NA	TGTGCCAGCTCACCAAACCTGGCAGAGACCCAGTACTTC	CASSPNLAETQYF
TRBJ2-3	NA	TRBV24-1	TRBD2	TGTGCCACCAGTGCCCCTCTAGCGGGTGAGGGAGATACGCAGTATTTT	CATSAPLAGEGDTQYF
TRBJ1-6	NA	TRBV6-1	TRBD1	TGTGCCAGCAGTGACCGGGACAGGGGATCACCCCTCCACTTT	CASSDRDRGSPLHF
TRBJ2-5	NA	TRBV5-6	TRBD2	TGTGCCAGCAGCTCCGGGCGGGGGGGAGAGACCCAGTACTTC	CASSSGRGGETQYF
TRBJ1-2	NA	TRBV6-2/TRBV6-3	NA	TGTGCCAGCAGTTACTCGGCCACGAGCGGCTATGGCTACACCTTC	CASSYSATSGYGYTF
TRBJ1-1	NA	TRBV5-1	TRBD1	TGCGCCAGCAGCTTGGGACAGGGTCGGTCCACTGAAGCTTTCTTT	CASSLGQGRSTEAFF
TRBJ1-5	NA	TRBV27	NA	TGTGCCAGCGGAACAGGTTTCGGTCAGCCCCAGCATTTT	CASGTGFGQPQHF
TRBJ1-4	NA	TRBV27	TRBD1	TGTGCCAGCAGTCCCCGGGACAGCAATGAAAAACTGTTTTTT	CASSPRDSNEKLFF
TRBJ2-1	NA	TRBV6-5	NA	TGTGCCAGCAGTCTTCGGGACTGGGACAATGAGCAGTTCTTC	CASSLRDWDNEQFF
TRBJ2-3	NA	TRBV4-1	TRBD2	TGCGCCAGCAGCCAAGATGCCTCGGGGGGAGCTACGCAGTATTTT	CASSQDASGGATQYF
TRBJ2-1	NA	TRBV7-2	TRBD1	TGTGCCAGCGGGTCAGACAGGGTGGGCAATGAGCAGTTCTTC	CASGSDRVGNEQFF
TRBJ1-5	NA	TRBV5-5	TRBD1	TGTGCCAGCAGCCCGGGACAGATTAGCAATCAGCCCCAGCATTTT	CASSPGQISNQPQHF
TRBJ2-3	once	TRBV4-2	TRBD2	TGTGCCAGCAGCCATTCTGGGGGGGTCCGACTCAGCACAGATACGCAGTATTTT	CASSHSGGVRLSTDTQYF
TRBJ2-1	NA	TRBV3-1/TRBV3-2	NA	TGTGCCAGCAGCCAAGGAGGAAACGGGGGGCTCTCCTACAATGAGCAGTTCTTC	CASSQGGNGGLSYNEQFF
TRBJ1-1	NA	TRBV19	TRBD1	TGTGCCAGTATGGTGGACAGGGCGTCTGAAGCTTTCTTT	CASMVDRASEAFF
TRBJ1-2	NA	TRBV2	NA	TGTGCCAGCAGTGGGATGGCAGGGGCTAACTATGGCTACACCTTC	CASSGMAGANYGYTF
TRBJ1-4	NA	TRBV24-1	TRBD1	TGTGCCACCGCCGACGGGACAGGGCGCCGAGGGGGCGAAAAACTGTTTTTT	CATADGTGRRGGEKLFF
TRBJ1-2	NA	TRBV5-1	NA	TGCGCCAGCAGCTCGAGCGACTCAGAAGGCTACACCTTC	CASSSSDSEGYTF
TRBJ2-5	once	TRBV11-3	TRBD1	TGTGCCAGCAGCTTAATGGCGACAGGGGGAGAGACCCAGTACTTC	CASSLMATGGETQYF
TRBJ2-3	NA	TRBV5-6	NA	TGTGCCAGCAGCTTCGGAATTACCGGGACAGATACGCAGTATTTT	CASSFGITGTDTQYF
TRBJ1-5	NA	TRBV19	TRBD1	TGTGCCAGTAGGGGGACAGGGGATCAGCCCCAGCATTTT	CASRGTGDQPQHF
TRBJ2-7	few	TRBV5-5	NA	TGTGCCAGCAGCTTGGTTAGTAGATCATACGAGCAGTACTTC	CASSLVSRSYEQYF
TRBJ2-2	NA	TRBV11-3	NA	TGTGCCTCCCTTCGGGGTACGAACACCGGGGAGCTGTTTTTT	CASLRGTNTGELFF
TRBJ1-3	NA	TRBV3-1/TRBV3-2	TRBD1	TGTGCCAGCAGTTCGACAGGGGGTTTCGGAAACACCATATATTTT	CASSSTGGFGNTIYF
TRBJ1-2	NA	TRBV3-1/TRBV3-2	NA	TGTGCCAGCAGCCAGTTAGTGGGGGGTGGCGGCTACACCTTC	CASSQLVGGGGYTF
TRBJ2-7	NA	TRBV5-1	NA	TGCGCCAGCAGCTTGGGGTCGGGCAGGGTCAGCGAGCAGTACTTC	CASSLGSGRVSEQYF
TRBJ1-4	once	TRBV4-2	TRBD1	TGTGCCAGCAGCCAAGACCCGGGACAGGGTAATGAAAAACTGTTTTTT	CASSQDPGQGNEKLFF
TRBJ1-5	NA	TRBV7-2	NA	TGTGCCAGCAGCCCAGACACGAGCAATCAGCCCCAGCATTTT	CASSPDTSNQPQHF
TRBJ1-5	NA	TRBV5-6	TRBD1	TGTGCCAGCAGCTTAGGACAGGGGTCCATACATTTT	CASSLGQGSIHF
TRBJ1-5	NA	TRBV19	TRBD1	TGTGCCAGTACCTTACAGGGGATTAGCAATCAGCCCCAGCATTTT	CASTLQGISNQPQHF
TRBJ2-5	NA	TRBV5-4	NA	TGTGCCAGCAGCTTGGCCGGATTGCGGGCCCAAGAGACCCAGTACTTC	CASSLAGLRAQETQYF